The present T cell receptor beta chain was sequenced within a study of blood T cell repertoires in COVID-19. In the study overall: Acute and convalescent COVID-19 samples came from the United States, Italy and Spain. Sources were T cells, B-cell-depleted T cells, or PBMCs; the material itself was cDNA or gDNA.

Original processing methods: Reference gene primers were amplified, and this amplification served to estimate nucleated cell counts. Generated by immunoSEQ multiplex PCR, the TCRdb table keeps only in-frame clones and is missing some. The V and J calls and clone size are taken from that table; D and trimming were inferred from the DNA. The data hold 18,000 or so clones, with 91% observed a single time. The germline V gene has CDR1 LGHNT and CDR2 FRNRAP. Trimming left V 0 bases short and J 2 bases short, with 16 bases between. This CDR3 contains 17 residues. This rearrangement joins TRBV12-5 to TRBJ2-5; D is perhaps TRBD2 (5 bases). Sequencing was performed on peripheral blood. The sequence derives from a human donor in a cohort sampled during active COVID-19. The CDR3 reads CASGLVLGGLAQETQYF. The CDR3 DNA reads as TGTGCTAGTGGTTTGGTACTGGGCGGACTTGCTCAAGAGACCCAGTACTTC.